This entry lists 6 T cell receptor beta chains sequenced from one sample in a study of yellow fever vaccine responses in identical twins. TCRdb ran MiXCR on the RT-PCR reads and lists one entry per CDR3 protein. The sample yields about 720 distinct CDR3 sequences, 93% seen once. The specimen was T cells from blood (PBMCs), unsorted or a sorted subset (not recorded which), collected before or after yellow fever vaccination (not recorded which). The receptor set was obtained from a woman aged 18 to 35 who received the yellow fever vaccine.

Details on this clonotype: Germline is not matched at one junction end, which may reflect a read error. The gene calls are TRBV15 and TRBJ2-1; a possible D gene is TRBD2 (5 bases). The germline gives CDR1 LNHNV, CDR2 YYDKDF (reference sequence). The CDR3 sequence is 14 residues long. In nucleotides, the CDR3 is TGTGCCACCAGCAGTCGCGGGTCCTCCAATGAGCAGTTCTTC. As protein: CATSSRGSSNEQFF.

The CDR3 DNA reads as TGTGCCAGCAGTTCCTGGGCGGGAGGGCCGCCCTACGAGCAGTACTTC. This sequence encodes CASSSWAGGPPYEQYF. This chain uses TRBV28 with TRBJ2-7; 9 nucleotides match TRBD2. The germline gives CDR1 MDHEN, CDR2 SYDVKM. CDR3 size: 16 residues. V lost 4 bases, J lost 2 bases, and 9 bases stayed unmatched.

The chain employs TRBV11-1 and TRBJ1-2; D uncertain. The CDR3 sequence is 12 residues long. CDR1 and CDR2 (germline): SGHAT, FQDESV (reference sequence). Trimming cost V 5 bases and J 6 bases, with 10 bases left between them. CDR3 residues: CASSQAANGYTF. CDR3 DNA sequence: TGTGCCAGCAGCCAGGCGGCGAATGGCTACACCTTC.

The chain uses TRBV13 and TRBJ2-7; 10 bases line up with TRBD1. Germline V lookup: CDR1 PRHDT, CDR2 FYEKMQ (reference sequence). There are 15 residues in the CDR3. The V and J ends lost 7 bases and 4 bases, in that order; junction bases with no gene match: 10. The CDR3 DNA sequence: TGTGCCAGCAAAGTCGGGACAGGGGAGGTTTACGAGCAGTACTTC. Its translation is CASKVGTGEVYEQYF.

This clonotype was found once. This chain links TRBV4-1 with TRBJ1-1, with 7 bases matching TRBD1. V lost 1 base and J lost 1; bases outside the gene matches: 6. The CDR3 length is 16 residues. Germline-derived CDR1 and CDR2 are MGHRA and YSYEKL. The CDR3 protein is CASSQATGAPNTEAFF. The CDR3 DNA follows: TGCGCCAGCAGCCAAGCAACAGGGGCCCCGAACACTGAAGCTTTCTTT.

This clonotype has just one count. The chain couples TRBV12-3 or TRBV12-4 to TRBJ1-2; D remains ambiguous. V was trimmed by 3 bases and J by 6 bases, leaving 11 bases between them. The CDR3 length is 13 residues. CDR3 bases: TGTGCCAGCAGTTTTAACCTACCCCATGGCTACACCTTC. It encodes CASSFNLPHGYTF.